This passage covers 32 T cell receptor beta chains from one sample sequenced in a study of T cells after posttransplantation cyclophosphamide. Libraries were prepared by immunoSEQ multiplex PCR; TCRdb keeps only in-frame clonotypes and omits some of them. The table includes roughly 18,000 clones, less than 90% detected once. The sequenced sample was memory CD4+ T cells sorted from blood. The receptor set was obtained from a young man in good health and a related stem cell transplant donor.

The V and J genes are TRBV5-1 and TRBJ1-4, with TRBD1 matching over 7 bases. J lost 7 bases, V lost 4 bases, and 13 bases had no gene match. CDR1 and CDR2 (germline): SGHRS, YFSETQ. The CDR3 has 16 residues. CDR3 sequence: CASSRENRGVGEKLFF. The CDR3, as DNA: TGCGCCAGCAGCCGCGAGAACAGGGGTGTGGGTGAAAAACTGTTTTTT.

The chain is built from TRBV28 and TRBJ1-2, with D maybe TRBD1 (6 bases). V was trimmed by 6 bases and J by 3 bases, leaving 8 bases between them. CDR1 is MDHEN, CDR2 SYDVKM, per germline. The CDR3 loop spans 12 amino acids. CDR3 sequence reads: CASRAGDYGYTF. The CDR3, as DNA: TGTGCCAGCAGGGCAGGGGACTATGGCTACACCTTC.

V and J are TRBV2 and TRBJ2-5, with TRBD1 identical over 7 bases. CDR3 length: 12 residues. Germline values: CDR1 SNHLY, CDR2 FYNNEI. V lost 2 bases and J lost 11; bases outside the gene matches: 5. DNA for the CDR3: TGTGCCAGCAGTGAAACAGGGGTAACGCAGTACTTC. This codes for CASSETGVTQYF. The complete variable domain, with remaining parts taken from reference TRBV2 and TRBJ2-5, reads EPEVTQTPSHQVTQMGQEVILRCVPISNHLYFYWYRQILGQKVEFLVSFYNNEISEKSEIFDDQFSVERPDGSNFTLKIRSTKLEDSAMYFCASSETGVTQYFGPGTRLLVL.

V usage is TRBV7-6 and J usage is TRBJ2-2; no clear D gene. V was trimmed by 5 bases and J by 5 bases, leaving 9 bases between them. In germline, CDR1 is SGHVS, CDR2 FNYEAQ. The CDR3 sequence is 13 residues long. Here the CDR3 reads CASSHRGTGELFF. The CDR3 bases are TGTGCCAGCAGCCATAGAGGAACCGGGGAGCTGTTTTTT. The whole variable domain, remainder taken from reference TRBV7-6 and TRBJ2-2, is GAGVSQSPRYKVTKRGQDVALRCDPISGHVSLYWYRQALGQGPEFLTYFNYEAQQDKSGLPNDRFSAERPEGSISTLTIQRTEQRDSAMYRCASSHRGTGELFFGEGSRLTVL.

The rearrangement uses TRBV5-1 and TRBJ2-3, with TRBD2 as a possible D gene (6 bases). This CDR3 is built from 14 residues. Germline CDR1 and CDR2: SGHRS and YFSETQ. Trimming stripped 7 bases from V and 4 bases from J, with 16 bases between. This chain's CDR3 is CASRGSPGSDTQYF. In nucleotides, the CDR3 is TGCGCCAGCCGGGGGAGCCCGGGATCAGATACGCAGTATTTT.

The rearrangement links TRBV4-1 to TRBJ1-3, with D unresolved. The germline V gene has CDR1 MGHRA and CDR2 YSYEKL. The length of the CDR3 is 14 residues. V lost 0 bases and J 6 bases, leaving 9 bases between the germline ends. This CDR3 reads CASSQEEGSNTIYF. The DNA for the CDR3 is TGCGCCAGCAGCCAAGAAGAGGGATCAAACACCATATATTTT.

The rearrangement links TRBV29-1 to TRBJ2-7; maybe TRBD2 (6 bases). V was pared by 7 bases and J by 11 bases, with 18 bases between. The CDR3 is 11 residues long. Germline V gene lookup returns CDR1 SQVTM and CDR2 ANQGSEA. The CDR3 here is CSAQGGPREYF. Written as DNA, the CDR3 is TGCAGCGCCCAGGGAGGTCCCCGGGAGTACTTC.

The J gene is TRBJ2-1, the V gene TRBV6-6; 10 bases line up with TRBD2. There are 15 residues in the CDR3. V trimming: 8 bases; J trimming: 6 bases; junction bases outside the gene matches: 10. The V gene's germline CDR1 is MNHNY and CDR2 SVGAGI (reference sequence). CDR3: CASRLAGDAGNEQFF. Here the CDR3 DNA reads TGTGCCAGCCGTCTAGCGGGGGATGCTGGCAATGAGCAGTTCTTC.

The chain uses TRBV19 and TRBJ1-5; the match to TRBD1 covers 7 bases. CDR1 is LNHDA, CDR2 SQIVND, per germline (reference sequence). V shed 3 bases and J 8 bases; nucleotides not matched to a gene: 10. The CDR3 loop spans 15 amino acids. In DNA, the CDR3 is TGTGCCAGTAGTATCCTAACAGGGGCTAGGGAGCCCCAGCATTTT. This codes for CASSILTGAREPQHF.

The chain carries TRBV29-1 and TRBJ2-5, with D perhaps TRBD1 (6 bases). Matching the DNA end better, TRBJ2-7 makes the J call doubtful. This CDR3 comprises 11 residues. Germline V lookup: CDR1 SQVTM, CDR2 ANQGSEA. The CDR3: CSVGHTYEQYF. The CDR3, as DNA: TGCAGCGTGGGACACACCTACGAGCAGTACTTC.

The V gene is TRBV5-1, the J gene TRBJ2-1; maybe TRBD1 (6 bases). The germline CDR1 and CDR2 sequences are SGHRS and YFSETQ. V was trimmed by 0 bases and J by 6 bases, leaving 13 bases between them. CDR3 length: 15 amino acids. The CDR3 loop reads CASSLEVEQGNEQFF. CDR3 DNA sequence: TGCGCCAGCAGCTTGGAGGTAGAACAGGGCAATGAGCAGTTCTTC.

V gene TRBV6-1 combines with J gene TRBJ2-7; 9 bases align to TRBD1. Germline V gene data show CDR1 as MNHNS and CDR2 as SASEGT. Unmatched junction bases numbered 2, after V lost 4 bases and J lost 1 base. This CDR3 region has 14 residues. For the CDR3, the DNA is TGTGCCAGCAGTGGGACAGGGGCGTCCTACGAGCAGTACTTC. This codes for CASSGTGASYEQYF.

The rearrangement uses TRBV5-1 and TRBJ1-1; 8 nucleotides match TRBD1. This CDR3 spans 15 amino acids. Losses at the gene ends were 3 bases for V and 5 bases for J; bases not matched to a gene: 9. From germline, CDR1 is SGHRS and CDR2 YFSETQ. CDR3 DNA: TGCGCCAGCAGCTCCCTTGGGACAGGTGGGACTGAAGCTTTCTTT. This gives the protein CASSSLGTGGTEAFF. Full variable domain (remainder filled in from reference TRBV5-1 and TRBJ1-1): KAGVTQTPRYLIKTRGQQVTLSCSPISGHRSVSWYQQTPGQGLQFLFEYFSETQRNKGNFPGRFSGRQFSNSRSEMNVSTLELGDSALYLCASSSLGTGGTEAFFGQGTRLTVV.

This chain's CDR3 is CASSDNFRTDTQYF. DNA of the CDR3: TGTGCCAGCAGTGACAATTTCAGAACAGATACGCAGTATTTT. This chain connects TRBV6-4 to TRBJ2-3; D is unresolved. Trimming stripped 2 bases from V and 3 bases from J, with 9 bases between. The CDR3 consists of 14 residues. Germline V gives CDR1 MRHNA, CDR2 SNTAGT.

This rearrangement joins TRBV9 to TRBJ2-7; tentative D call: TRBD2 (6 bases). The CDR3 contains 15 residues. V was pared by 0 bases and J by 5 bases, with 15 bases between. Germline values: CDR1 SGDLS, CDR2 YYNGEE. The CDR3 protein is CASSVEGGGFDEQYF. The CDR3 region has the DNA TGTGCCAGCAGCGTAGAGGGTGGGGGGTTCGACGAGCAGTACTTC.

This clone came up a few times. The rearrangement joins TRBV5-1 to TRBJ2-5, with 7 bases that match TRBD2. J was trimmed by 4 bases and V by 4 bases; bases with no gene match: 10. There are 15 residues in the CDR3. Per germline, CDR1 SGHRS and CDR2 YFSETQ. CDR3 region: CASSVRGWKGETQYF. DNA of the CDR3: TGCGCCAGCAGCGTGCGGGGGTGGAAGGGAGAGACCCAGTACTTC. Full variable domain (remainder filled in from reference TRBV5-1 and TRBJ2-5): KAGVTQTPRYLIKTRGQQVTLSCSPISGHRSVSWYQQTPGQGLQFLFEYFSETQRNKGNFPGRFSGRQFSNSRSEMNVSTLELGDSALYLCASSVRGWKGETQYFGPGTRLLVL.

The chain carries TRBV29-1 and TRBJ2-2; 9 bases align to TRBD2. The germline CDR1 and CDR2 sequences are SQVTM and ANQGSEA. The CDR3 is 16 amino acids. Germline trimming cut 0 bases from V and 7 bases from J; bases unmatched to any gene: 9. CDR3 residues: CSVEEGLAGRGGELFF. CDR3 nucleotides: TGCAGCGTTGAAGAAGGTCTAGCGGGGCGAGGCGGGGAGCTGTTTTTT.

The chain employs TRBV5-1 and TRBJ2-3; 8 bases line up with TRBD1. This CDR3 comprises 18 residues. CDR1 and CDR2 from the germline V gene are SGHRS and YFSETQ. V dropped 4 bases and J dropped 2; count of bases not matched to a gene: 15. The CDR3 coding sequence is TGCGCCAGCAGCCCCCAAAAGGTCGGGACAGGCGACACAGATACGCAGTATTTT. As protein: CASSPQKVGTGDTDTQYF.

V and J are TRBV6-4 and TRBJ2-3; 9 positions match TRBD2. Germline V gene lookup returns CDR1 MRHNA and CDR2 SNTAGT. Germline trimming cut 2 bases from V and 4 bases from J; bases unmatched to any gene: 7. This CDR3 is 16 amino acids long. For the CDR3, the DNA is TGTGCCAGCAGTGACAAGCCGGGCGGGGGGGCAGATACGCAGTATTTT. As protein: CASSDKPGGGADTQYF.

The CDR3 sequence: CASRGQGRHEQFF. CDR3 nucleotide sequence: TGTGCCAGCAGAGGACAGGGGAGGCATGAGCAGTTCTTC. The rearrangement links TRBV28 to TRBJ2-1, with 9 nucleotides matching TRBD1. Trimming cost V 6 bases and J 8 bases; bases outside gene matches: 5. Germline CDR1 reads MDHEN; CDR2 reads SYDVKM. CDR3 length: 13 residues.

In DNA, the CDR3 is TGCGCCAGCAGCTCTTACAGGGGGCAGGAGACCCAGTACTTC. Amino acids: CASSSYRGQETQYF. This sequence joins TRBV5-1 and TRBJ2-5; TRBD1 matches at 9 bases. The junction had 5 bases not matched to a gene; V was cut back by 3 bases and J by 5 bases. This CDR3 spans 14 amino acids. Per the germline V gene, CDR1 is SGHRS and CDR2 is YFSETQ.

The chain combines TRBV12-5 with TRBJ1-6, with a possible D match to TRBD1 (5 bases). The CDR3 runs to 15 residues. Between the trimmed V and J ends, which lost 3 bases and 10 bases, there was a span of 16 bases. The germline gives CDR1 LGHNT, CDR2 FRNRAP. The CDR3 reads CASGFGGTLGSPLHF. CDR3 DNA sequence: TGTGCTAGTGGTTTTGGGGGGACGTTGGGATCACCCCTCCACTTT.

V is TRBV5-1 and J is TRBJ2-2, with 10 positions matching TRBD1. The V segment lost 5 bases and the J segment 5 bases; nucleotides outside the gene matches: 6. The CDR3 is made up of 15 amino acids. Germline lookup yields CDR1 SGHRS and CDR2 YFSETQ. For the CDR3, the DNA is TGCGCCAGCAGTACGGACAGGGGGGCTACCGGGGAGCTGTTTTTT. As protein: CASSTDRGATGELFF.

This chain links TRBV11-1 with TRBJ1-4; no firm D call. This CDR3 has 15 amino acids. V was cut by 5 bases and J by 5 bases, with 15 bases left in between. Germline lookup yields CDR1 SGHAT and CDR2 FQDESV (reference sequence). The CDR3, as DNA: TGTGCCAGCAGCCTAACGGGAGGGAGGAATGAAAAACTGTTTTTT. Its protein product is CASSLTGGRNEKLFF.

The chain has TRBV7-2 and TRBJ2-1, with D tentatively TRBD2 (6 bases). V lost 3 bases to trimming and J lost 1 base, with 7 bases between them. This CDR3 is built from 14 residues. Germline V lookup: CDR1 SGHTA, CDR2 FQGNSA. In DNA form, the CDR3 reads TGTGCCAGCAGCTTCCGGGGGTCCTACAATGAGCAGTTCTTC. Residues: CASSFRGSYNEQFF.

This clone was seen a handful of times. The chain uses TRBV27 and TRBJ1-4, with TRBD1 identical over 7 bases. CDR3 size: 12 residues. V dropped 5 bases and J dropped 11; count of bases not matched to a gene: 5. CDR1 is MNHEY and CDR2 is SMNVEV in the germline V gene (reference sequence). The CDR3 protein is CASSTETGKLFF. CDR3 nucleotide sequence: TGTGCCAGCAGTACAGAGACAGGGAAACTGTTTTTT.

This CDR3 reads CASRSDSSTDTQYF. The CDR3 nucleotides read TGTGCCAGCAGATCGGACAGTTCGACAGATACGCAGTATTTT. The rearrangement uses TRBV2 and TRBJ2-3, with D possibly being TRBD1 (6 bases). This CDR3 has 14 residues. Germline V gene data show CDR1 as SNHLY and CDR2 as FYNNEI. The ends were cut back, 6 bases at V and 3 bases at J, with 13 bases in the middle.

The CDR3 region has the DNA TGTGCCAGCAGCTTGGCGGGGGGCAAGAACACTGAAGCTTTCTTT. Protein product: CASSLAGGKNTEAFF. The J gene is TRBJ1-1, the V gene TRBV5-6, with a weak D call TRBD1 (6 bases). Germline lookup yields CDR1 SGHDT and CDR2 YYEEEE. Deletions cut 0 bases from V and 1 base from J, with 10 bases between. The CDR3 has 15 residues. Drawing the rest from reference TRBV5-6 and TRBJ1-1, the complete variable domain is DAGVTQSPTHLIKTRGQQVTLRCSPKSGHDTVSWYQQALGQGPQFIFQYYEEEERQRGNFPDRFSGHQFPNYSSELNVNALLLGDSALYLCASSLAGGKNTEAFFGQGTRLTVV.

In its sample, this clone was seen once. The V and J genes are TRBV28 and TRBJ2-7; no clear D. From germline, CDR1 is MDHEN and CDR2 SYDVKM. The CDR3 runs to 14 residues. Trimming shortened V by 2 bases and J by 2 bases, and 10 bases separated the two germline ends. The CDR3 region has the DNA TGTGCCAGCAGTTTAGGGCAGGCAACCTACGAGCAGTACTTC. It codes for CASSLGQATYEQYF. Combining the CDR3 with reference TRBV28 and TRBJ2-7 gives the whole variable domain DVKVTQSSRYLVKRTGEKVFLECVQDMDHENMFWYRQDPGLGLRLIYFSYDVKMKEKGDIPEGYSVSREKKERFSLILESASTNQTSMYLCASSLGQATYEQYFGPGTRLTVT.

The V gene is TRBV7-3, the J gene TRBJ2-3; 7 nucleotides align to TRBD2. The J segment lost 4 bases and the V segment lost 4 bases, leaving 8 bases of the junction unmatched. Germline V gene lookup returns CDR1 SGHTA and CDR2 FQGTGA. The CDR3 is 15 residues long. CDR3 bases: TGTGCCAGCAGCTACGGACTAGTCGGGGCAGATACGCAGTATTTT. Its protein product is CASSYGLVGADTQYF.

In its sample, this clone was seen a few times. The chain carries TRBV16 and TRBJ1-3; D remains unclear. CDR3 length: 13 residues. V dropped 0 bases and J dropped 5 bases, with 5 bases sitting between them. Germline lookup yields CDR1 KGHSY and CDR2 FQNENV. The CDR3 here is CASSQSNRNTIYF. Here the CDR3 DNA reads TGTGCCAGCAGCCAATCGAACAGAAACACCATATATTTT. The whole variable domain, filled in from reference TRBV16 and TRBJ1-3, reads GEEVAQTPKHLVRGEGQKAKLYCAPIKGHSYVFWYQQVLKNEFKFLISFQNENVFDETGMPKERFSAKCLPNSPCSLEIQATKLEDSAVYFCASSQSNRNTIYFGEGSWLTVV.

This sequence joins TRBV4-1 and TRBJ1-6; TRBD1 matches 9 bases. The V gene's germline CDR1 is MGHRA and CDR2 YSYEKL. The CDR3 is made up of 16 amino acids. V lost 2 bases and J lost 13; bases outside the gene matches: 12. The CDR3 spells CASSQSTGTGLAPLHF. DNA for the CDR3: TGCGCCAGCAGCCAATCCACCGGGACAGGGTTAGCCCCCCTCCACTTT.